This is a list of T cell receptor beta chains from one sample in a study of early T cells in non-severe SARS-CoV-2 infection. One entry per CDR3 protein results from TCRdb running MiXCR on the 5' RACE reads. Among some 42,000 distinct CDR3 sequences, less than 6.5% were seen once, and the ten largest hold approximately 7.5%. The sample in question was whole blood, obtained at baseline. The receptors derive from an adult who was a healthcare worker with PCR-confirmed SARS-CoV-2 infection or an uninfected control (not recorded which). Both conserved end residues are part of each CDR3. Each record gives: V gene, J gene, CDR3 protein.

V gene: TRBV6-6; J gene: TRBJ2-3; CDR3 protein: CASSYSGLAGGATDTQYF
V gene: TRBV30; J gene: TRBJ1-1; CDR3 protein: CAWRDRDRGLGGEAFF
V gene: TRBV7-3; J gene: TRBJ2-7; CDR3 protein: CASSYLDSYEQYF
V gene: TRBV2; J gene: TRBJ1-4; CDR3 protein: CASSRVTNNEKLFF
V gene: TRBV19; J gene: TRBJ1-1; CDR3 protein: CASTPGDRPEAFF
V gene: TRBV7-2; J gene: TRBJ2-1; CDR3 protein: CASSLMLGGGVNEQFF
V gene: TRBV18; J gene: TRBJ2-3; CDR3 protein: CASSKDSTDTQYF
V gene: TRBV14; J gene: TRBJ2-5; CDR3 protein: CASSLRQGRQETQYF
V gene: TRBV7-8; J gene: TRBJ2-7; CDR3 protein: CASSLLQQSSYEQYF
V gene: TRBV7-2; J gene: TRBJ1-6; CDR3 protein: CASSLTWSPLHF
V gene: TRBV28; J gene: TRBJ2-7; CDR3 protein: CASRTFSGTGHYEQYF
V gene: TRBV9; J gene: TRBJ1-4; CDR3 protein: CASSTTGTGGKLFF
V gene: TRBV7-2; J gene: TRBJ2-4; CDR3 protein: CASSLRQSSVAKNIQYF
V gene: TRBV10-3; J gene: TRBJ2-7; CDR3 protein: CAISESRGMISSYEQYF
V gene: TRBV3-1; J gene: TRBJ2-7; CDR3 protein: CASSQELGTDQYF
V gene: TRBV10-3; J gene: TRBJ1-1; CDR3 protein: CAISALQGFGEAFF
V gene: TRBV20-1; J gene: TRBJ1-5; CDR3 protein: CSALPGQGFQPQHF
V gene: TRBV2; J gene: TRBJ2-1; CDR3 protein: CASVLAGVRDEQFF
V gene: TRBV10-1; J gene: TRBJ2-7; CDR3 protein: CASSEAGRVNEQYF
V gene: TRBV6-5; J gene: TRBJ2-7; CDR3 protein: CASRSDRGEQYF
V gene: TRBV12-3/TRBV12-4; J gene: TRBJ2-2; CDR3 protein: CASSIRQGANTGELFF
V gene: TRBV5-1; J gene: TRBJ1-1; CDR3 protein: CASSFQGNTEAFF
V gene: TRBV6-1; J gene: TRBJ1-5; CDR3 protein: CASSESAGTYQPQHF
V gene: TRBV29-1; J gene: TRBJ2-1; CDR3 protein: CSARLAGADNEQFF
V gene: TRBV6-5; J gene: TRBJ2-1; CDR3 protein: CASSLEVYNEQFF
V gene: TRBV28; J gene: TRBJ2-1; CDR3 protein: CASRPGLAQSF
V gene: TRBV9; J gene: TRBJ1-1; CDR3 protein: CASSVEGATEAFF
V gene: TRBV25-1; J gene: TRBJ1-4; CDR3 protein: CASSETGRNEKLFF
V gene: TRBV7-2; J gene: TRBJ2-2; CDR3 protein: CASRAGRSNTGELFF
V gene: TRBV3-1; J gene: TRBJ2-7; CDR3 protein: CASSQGLAGPSYEQYF
V gene: TRBV7-9; J gene: TRBJ1-2; CDR3 protein: CASSSYDRDATYGYTF
V gene: TRBV7-8; J gene: TRBJ1-1; CDR3 protein: CATTAGLNDPAFF
V gene: TRBV5-1; J gene: TRBJ1-5; CDR3 protein: CARRSNQPQHF
V gene: TRBV7-9; J gene: TRBJ1-1; CDR3 protein: CASSSSTAEAFF
V gene: TRBV20-1; J gene: TRBJ1-2; CDR3 protein: CSAWRRGYGYTF
V gene: TRBV7-9; J gene: TRBJ2-1; CDR3 protein: CASRPMNEQFF
V gene: TRBV25-1; J gene: TRBJ2-1; CDR3 protein: CASSSFLQGRSSYNEQFF
V gene: TRBV29-1; J gene: TRBJ1-2; CDR3 protein: CSVGQRNYGYTF
V gene: TRBV25-1; J gene: TRBJ2-3; CDR3 protein: CASSPGQSTDTQYF
V gene: TRBV4-3; J gene: TRBJ1-6; CDR3 protein: CASSQEPGSSYNSPLHF
V gene: TRBV30; J gene: TRBJ1-1; CDR3 protein: CAWSVLLQTNTEAFF
V gene: TRBV27; J gene: TRBJ2-6; CDR3 protein: CASSLRTGTGHSGANVLTF
V gene: TRBV30; J gene: TRBJ2-1; CDR3 protein: CAWSVGDREEQFF
V gene: TRBV12-3/TRBV12-4; J gene: TRBJ2-2; CDR3 protein: CASSPPWGITGELFF
V gene: TRBV7-2; J gene: TRBJ2-3; CDR3 protein: CASSLYGVEQYF
V gene: TRBV12-3/TRBV12-4; J gene: TRBJ1-5; CDR3 protein: CASSQPSGPNQPQHF
V gene: TRBV7-6; J gene: TRBJ2-3; CDR3 protein: CASVLMGGGDTQYF
V gene: TRBV12-3/TRBV12-4; J gene: TRBJ2-1; CDR3 protein: CASSPRLAGGRSDEQFF
V gene: TRBV6-5; J gene: TRBJ1-2; CDR3 protein: CASSYGQGHNYGYTF
V gene: TRBV12-3/TRBV12-4; J gene: TRBJ2-5; CDR3 protein: CASSSLAGGQETQYF
V gene: TRBV9; J gene: TRBJ2-3; CDR3 protein: CASSVETSGGADTQYF
V gene: TRBV7-9; J gene: TRBJ1-5; CDR3 protein: CASSGGQLNQPQHF
V gene: TRBV28; J gene: TRBJ2-7; CDR3 protein: CASTITSYEQYF
V gene: TRBV7-9; J gene: TRBJ2-7; CDR3 protein: CASSRSGGARNEQYF
V gene: TRBV5-1; J gene: TRBJ1-1; CDR3 protein: CASSTSRTGNTEAFF